This TCR beta chain is drawn from a study of shared clonotypes between healthy human individuals. Study results and limitations: Memory subsets generally showed smaller estimated richness than naive subsets did. Sorted-subset samples were not fully sequenced, rarefaction indicated. Sampling involved blood alone; tissue repertoires likely differ.

Assay: immunoSEQ multiplex PCR; the TCRdb copy retains only in-frame clones and omits some. The table records about 2.3 million clones, approximately 95% of them present only once. Regarding this clone: The target antigen is unknown.

V dropped 3 bases and J dropped 0 bases, with 15 bases sitting between them. From germline, CDR1 is SGHNT and CDR2 YENEEA. CDR3 length: 17 residues. The clonotype comes from a man between 18 and 35 years old in good health. Some clones in this sample may be carry-over from other donors' samples. The chain is built from TRBV11-3 and TRBJ1-5; TRBD1 might be the D (5 bases). The material sequenced was naive CD4+ T cells from PBMCs. Subset defined: CD45RA+ positively selected. CDR3 protein: CASSLRRTSDSNQPQHF. For the CDR3, the DNA is TGTGCCAGCAGCTTGCGGCGGACAAGTGATAGCAATCAGCCCCAGCATTTT.